This T cell receptor beta chain stems from a study of blood T cell repertoires in COVID-19. Study at large: In each case, the material was cDNA or gDNA derived from T cells, B-cell-depleted T cells, or PBMCs.

Produced via immunoSEQ multiplex PCR; TCRdb's table is partial and in-frame only. This sample has roughly 250,000 clones, with about 83% found just once. V was pared by 3 bases and J by 3 bases, with 8 bases of the junction left unmatched. Germline lookup yields CDR1 SEHNR and CDR2 FQNEAQ (reference sequence). CDR3 length: 15 residues. The chain joins TRBV7-9 to TRBJ2-7; the match to TRBD1 covers 7 bases. The sequenced material came from peripheral blood. This sequence originates from a woman in her 50s with acute or convalescent COVID-19. In nucleotides, the CDR3 is TGTGCCAGCAGCTTCTCTCACCGGGACAGCTACGAGCAGTACTTC. This sequence encodes CASSFSHRDSYEQYF.